This T cell receptor (beta chain) was documented in a study of OX40 agonist ivuxolimab in advanced cancers. The overall study: At doses from 0.01 to 10 mg/kg, patients were given intravenous ivuxolimab every 2 weeks. Under the entry rules, prior anti-PD-1, anti-PD-L1 or anti-CTLA-4 therapy was allowed, and 40% had some.

Method: immunoSEQ multiplex PCR; TCRdb's copy keeps in-frame clones and lacks some. The profile shows 65,000 to 100,000 clones, around 84% of them singletons. Germline CDR1 and CDR2: SGDLS and YYNGEE. The V and J ends lost 1 base and 7 bases, in that order; junction bases with no gene match: 3. The length of the CDR3 is 14 residues. The sequence came from an adult with an advanced solid tumor such as melanoma, head and neck, liver or kidney cancer. V is TRBV9 and J is TRBJ2-2; 8 nucleotides agree with TRBD2. This specimen was CD4+ or CD8+ T cells sorted from blood, taken in a trial of the OX40 agonist ivuxolimab. The CDR3 sequence: CASSVLLAGGELFF. CDR3 nucleotide sequence: TGTGCCAGCAGCGTACTCCTAGCGGGCGGGGAGCTGTTTTTT.